Described below is a single TCR beta chain sequence and its context. The antigen remains undetermined. The sample is drawn from a study of cytomegalovirus exposure and HLA in healthy donors. Overall study results and limits: TCR sequences were mostly rare, though some public TCRs occurred in many donors. From TCR beta sequences, most subjects' HLA-A and HLA-B alleles were reportedly predicted accurately.

Both 60 Vbeta primers and 13 Jbeta primers went into the PCR. Sequencing used immunoSEQ multiplex PCR; TCRdb keeps in-frame clones, though not all of them. The sample has roughly 130,000 clones, around 65% seen once; the top ten hold roughly 1.8%. The CDR3 length is 16 residues. V lost 3 bases to trimming and J lost 3 bases; unmatched junction nucleotides: 7. Germline V gene lookup returns CDR1 KGHSH and CDR2 LQKENI. The chain couples TRBV18 to TRBJ2-7; 11 positions agree with TRBD1. This TCR derives from a male donor in good health and CMV-seronegative. The source material was PBMCs. The DNA of the CDR3 is TGTGCCAGCTCACCCGCTTCCGGGACAGGGGGCTACGAGCAGTACTTC. It translates to CASSPASGTGGYEQYF.